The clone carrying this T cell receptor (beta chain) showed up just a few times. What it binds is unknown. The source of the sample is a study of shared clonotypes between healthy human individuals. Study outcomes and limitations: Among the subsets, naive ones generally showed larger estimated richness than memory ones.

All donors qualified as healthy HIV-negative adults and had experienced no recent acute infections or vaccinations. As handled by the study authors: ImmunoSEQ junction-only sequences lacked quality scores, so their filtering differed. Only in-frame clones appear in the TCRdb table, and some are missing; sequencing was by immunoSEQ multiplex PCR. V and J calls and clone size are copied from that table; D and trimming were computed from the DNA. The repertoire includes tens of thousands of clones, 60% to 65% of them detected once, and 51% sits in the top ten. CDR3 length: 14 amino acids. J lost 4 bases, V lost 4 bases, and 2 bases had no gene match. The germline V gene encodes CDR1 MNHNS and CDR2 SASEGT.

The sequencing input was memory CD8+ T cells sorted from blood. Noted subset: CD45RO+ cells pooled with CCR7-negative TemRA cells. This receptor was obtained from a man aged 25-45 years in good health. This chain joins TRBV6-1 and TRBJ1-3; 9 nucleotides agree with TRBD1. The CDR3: CASSGGQGGNTIYF. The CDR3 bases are TGTGCCAGCAGTGGTGGACAGGGGGGAAACACCATATATTTT.